This T cell receptor beta chain stems from a study of shared clonotypes between healthy human individuals. The overall study: Every donor yielded three CD4 naive, three CD4 memory, two CD8 naive and one CD8 memory plate.

Germline CDR1 reads SNHLY; CDR2 reads FYNNEI. Trimming removed 2 bases at V and 5 bases at J, with 13 bases between. The CDR3 is 15 amino acids. Using about 0.2 ug DNA, around 30,000 T cell genomes, the sorted-subset replicate PCRs were run. TCRdb keeps only in-frame clones here, not all; method: immunoSEQ multiplex PCR. The sample carries hundreds of thousands of clones, about 96% recorded once. CD8 cells classed as naive were CD45RO-negative and positively selected for CCR7, excluding terminally differentiated effector memory CD45RA+ cells. Healthy HIV-negative adults with no recent acute infections or vaccinations were recruited as donors. Donors were Caucasian adults residing in Nashville, Tennessee, USA.

The TCR was taken from a man aged 25 to 40 in good health. The material sequenced was naive CD8+ T cells sorted from blood. This rearrangement joins TRBV2 to TRBJ2-1; a weak D match, TRBD2 (7 bases). The CDR3 DNA is TGTGCCAGCAGTGAATGGAGGGGGGGAAACAATGAGCAGTTCTTC. Protein product: CASSEWRGGNNEQFF.